This T cell receptor (beta chain) appears in the sequencing data of a study of T cell responses to AZD1222 COVID-19 vaccine. V shed 1 base, J shed 5 bases, and the junction held 3 bases outside the gene matches. The germline CDR1 and CDR2 sequences are MNHEY and SVGAGI. The CDR3 totals 15 residues. This table comes from immunoSEQ multiplex PCR, and its TCRdb copy is limited to in-frame clones, with some not included. The repertoire holds 90,000 to 150,000 clones, approximately 90% seen once, with 7.1% in the top ten. The sequenced sample was peripheral blood, obtained 28 days after the second AZD1222 dose. The V call is TRBV6-5, the J call TRBJ2-7; 12 bases are a match to TRBD2. This TCR derives from an adult who received the AZD1222 COVID-19 vaccine. CDR3 nucleotides: TGTGCCAGCAGTTACTTGACTAGCGGGGGAAACGAGCAGTACTTC. Its protein is CASSYLTSGGNEQYF.